The next 20 T cell receptor beta chains were all read from a single sample in a study of memory CD4+ T cells and cytomegalovirus serostatus. The table came from immunoSEQ multiplex PCR; TCRdb's copy has only in-frame clones and leaves some out. The sample gives some 54,000 clones, more than 70% of which show up once; about 1.5% is in the top ten. Single viable CD3+CD4+CD8-CD45RO+ cells were sorted as the memory CD4+ T cells. Input material: memory CD4+ T cells from blood. These TCRs come from an adult in good health and CMV-seropositive.

This chain uses TRBV5-1 with TRBJ2-7; maybe TRBD2 (6 bases). Germline CDR1 reads SGHRS; CDR2 reads YFSETQ. This CDR3 spans 16 amino acids. V was clipped by 6 bases and J by 4 bases, with 23 bases between them. The CDR3 DNA follows: TGCGCCAGCAACCATGGAGGGCGGGCTGGGAGTTACGAGCAGTACTTC. It encodes CASNHGGRAGSYEQYF.

The rearrangement uses TRBV2 and TRBJ2-5; D gene uncertain. CDR1 is SNHLY, CDR2 FYNNEI, per germline. There are 14 residues in the CDR3. V was shortened by 4 bases and J by 4 bases, with 13 bases between the two germline ends. The CDR3 here is CASSAPRFGETQYF. The DNA for the CDR3 is TGTGCCAGCAGTGCCCCCAGGTTTGGAGAGACCCAGTACTTC.

The chain links TRBV14 to TRBJ1-1; D gene ambiguous. V was cut by 1 base and J by 2 bases, with 14 bases left in between. The V gene's germline CDR1 is SGHDN and CDR2 FVKESK. The CDR3 sequence is 16 residues long. The DNA for the CDR3 is TGTGCCAGCAGCCAAGTCACTGGGGTTCTAAACACTGAAGCTTTCTTT. This sequence encodes CASSQVTGVLNTEAFF. Based on the CDR3 plus reference TRBV14 and TRBJ1-1, the full variable domain is EAGVTQFPSHSVIEKGQTVTLRCDPISGHDNLYWYRRVMGKEIKFLLHFVKESKQDESGMPNNRFLAERTGGTYSTLKVQPAELEDSGVYFCASSQVTGVLNTEAFFGQGTRLTVV.

The V call is TRBV6-5, the J call TRBJ1-2, with D hard to call. CDR1 is MNHEY and CDR2 is SVGAGI in the germline V gene. The germline V and J ends were trimmed by 4 bases and 6 bases, with 18 bases remaining between them. The CDR3 has 15 amino acids. As DNA, the CDR3 is TGTGCCAGCAGTTTTTCGAGGGCGTTCTCTCATGGCTACACCTTC. Translated, it gives CASSFSRAFSHGYTF.

The chain couples TRBV7-6 to TRBJ2-2, with a tentative D call TRBD2 (5 bases). The CDR3 runs to 15 residues. V lost 1 base to trimming and J lost 0 bases, with 6 bases between them. In germline, CDR1 is SGHVS, CDR2 FNYEAQ. The CDR3 nucleotides are TGTGCCAGCAGCTTAGTCGGGGCGAACACCGGGGAGCTGTTTTTT. It is translated as CASSLVGANTGELFF.

Points on this clone: The sample carries other DNA sequences with the same CDR3. This sequence joins TRBV28 and TRBJ1-1, with a tentative D call TRBD1 (5 bases). This CDR3 contains 13 residues. V lost 3 bases, J lost 5 bases, and 10 bases lay in between. Germline assignment: CDR1 MDHEN and CDR2 SYDVKM. The CDR3: CASSFGGNTEAFF. CDR3 sequence (DNA): TGTGCCAGCAGTTTTGGGGGAAATACTGAAGCTTTCTTT.

This clone has only one observation. The chain joins TRBV30 to TRBJ1-4; no definite D call. V shed 1 base and J shed 4 bases, with 13 bases lying between them. Per germline, CDR1 GTSNPN and CDR2 SVGIG (reference sequence). CDR3 size: 15 residues. CDR3 residues: CAWSDSLQYNEKLFF. CDR3 bases: TGTGCCTGGAGTGATTCTCTTCAGTATAATGAAAAACTGTTTTTT. Full variable domain (remainder filled in from reference TRBV30 and TRBJ1-4): SQTIHQWPATLVQPVGSPLSLECTVEGTSNPNLYWYRQAAGRGLQLLFYSVGIGQISSEVPQNLSASRPQDRQFILSSKKLLLSDSGFYLCAWSDSLQYNEKLFFGSGTQLSVL.

V usage is TRBV27 and J usage is TRBJ2-6, with D maybe TRBD2 (6 bases). This CDR3 has 15 amino acids. Germline CDR1 is MNHEY and CDR2 is SMNVEV (reference sequence). Deletions cut 1 base from V and 2 bases from J, with 6 bases between. The CDR3 DNA sequence: TGTGCCAGCAGTTTATGGGGGGCTGGGGCCAACGTCCTGACTTTC. Translated, it gives CASSLWGAGANVLTF.

The chain combines TRBV25-1 with TRBJ2-3; tentatively, D is TRBD1 (5 bases). The CDR3 loop spans 14 amino acids. Germline loops: CDR1 MGHDK, CDR2 SYGVNS. Trimming took 2 bases from V and 7 from J, leaving 13 bases between them. The CDR3 protein is CASSEIRDRNTQYF. In DNA form, the CDR3 reads TGTGCCAGCAGTGAAATCAGGGATCGGAATACGCAGTATTTT.

This clone appeared a few times. J is TRBJ2-5 and V is TRBV30; the match to TRBD2 covers 10 bases. CDR1 and CDR2 (germline): GTSNPN, SVGIG (reference sequence). The CDR3 length is 13 residues. The J segment lost 5 bases and the V segment lost 1 base, leaving 1 base of the junction unmatched. The CDR3 region is CAWSAAGGETQYF. The CDR3 DNA reads as TGTGCCTGGAGTGCAGCGGGGGGGGAGACCCAGTACTTC.

The chain is built from TRBV29-1 and TRBJ2-2; D is ambiguous. Germline CDR1 is SQVTM and CDR2 is ANQGSEA. The V end was cut by 6 bases, the J end by 2 bases, with 13 bases between. The CDR3 spans 14 residues. The CDR3 coding sequence is TGCAGCGTCTTGATAGGGCCCAACACCGGGGAGCTGTTTTTT. It specifies CSVLIGPNTGELFF.

The chain recombines TRBV2 with TRBJ2-7; a possible D gene is TRBD1 (5 bases). The CDR3 has 12 residues. The V and J ends lost 7 bases and 3 bases respectively, with 10 bases between them. Per the germline V gene, CDR1 is SNHLY and CDR2 is FYNNEI. This CDR3 reads CASKRQSYEQYF. The CDR3 DNA sequence: TGTGCCAGCAAGAGACAGAGCTACGAGCAGTACTTC.

V gene TRBV6-1 combines with J gene TRBJ2-5; D gene ambiguous. CDR3 length: 13 residues. Germline V gives CDR1 MNHNS, CDR2 SASEGT. The ends were cut back, 4 bases at V and 5 bases at J, with 11 bases in the middle. In DNA form, the CDR3 reads TGTGCCAGCAGTGGCCGACTCCAGGAGACCCAGTACTTC. Its protein product is CASSGRLQETQYF.

The chain uses TRBV2 and TRBJ2-7; no firm D call. Germline CDR1 and CDR2: SNHLY and FYNNEI. CDR3 length: 13 residues. Trimming left V 7 bases short and J 2 bases short, with 12 bases between. For the CDR3, the DNA is TGTGCCAGCACCCGGACGGTCACCTACGAGCAGTACTTC. It is translated as CASTRTVTYEQYF.

The chain combines TRBV7-2 with TRBJ2-7; perhaps TRBD1 as D (6 bases). Germline V gene lookup returns CDR1 SGHTA and CDR2 FQGNSA. The CDR3 loop spans 15 amino acids. V was clipped by 1 base and J by 2 bases, with 12 bases between them. CDR3 amino acids: CASSLVSTGTYEQYF. CDR3 in DNA: TGTGCCAGCAGCTTAGTAAGCACAGGGACCTACGAGCAGTACTTC.

J is TRBJ2-7 and V is TRBV5-1; 7 nucleotides agree with TRBD1. V dropped 4 bases and J dropped 5; count of bases not matched to a gene: 9. This CDR3 has 14 residues. Germline V gene data show CDR1 as SGHRS and CDR2 as YFSETQ. CDR3 loop: CASSQRQGAHEQYF. DNA for the CDR3: TGCGCCAGCAGCCAAAGACAGGGAGCGCACGAGCAGTACTTC.

This clone was seen a handful of times. The chain links TRBV25-1 to TRBJ2-3; 14 positions agree with TRBD2. V gave up 5 bases and J gave up 4 bases; unmatched junction bases: 5. The CDR3 covers 16 residues. The germline V gene has CDR1 MGHDK and CDR2 SYGVNS. The CDR3 nucleotides are TGTGCCAGCAGTTCACCGGGACTAGCGGGAGCAGATACGCAGTATTTT. Its protein product is CASSSPGLAGADTQYF.

The V call is TRBV7-2, the J call TRBJ2-3; tentative D call: TRBD2 (7 bases). The CDR3 length is 17 residues. CDR1 is SGHTA, CDR2 FQGNSA, per germline. Trimming removed 2 bases at V and 0 bases at J, with 15 bases between. The DNA for the CDR3 is TGTGCCAGCAGCTTATTACGCGGGGGCTCCAGCACAGATACGCAGTATTTT. Protein sequence: CASSLLRGGSSTDTQYF.

CDR3 residues: CASGRTNSETQYF. CDR3 coding DNA: TGTGCTAGTGGCCGGACTAATTCAGAGACCCAGTACTTC. The V call is TRBV12-5, the J call TRBJ2-5, with a tentative D call TRBD2 (6 bases). The germline CDR1 and CDR2 sequences are LGHNT and FRNRAP. Trimming left V 6 bases short and J 4 bases short, with 12 bases between. The CDR3 runs to 13 residues.

For the CDR3, the DNA is TGTGCCAGCAGTTCGCCAGGACAGGGCACAGATACGCAGTATTTT. It encodes CASSSPGQGTDTQYF. The gene calls are TRBV28 and TRBJ2-3, with TRBD1 identical over 7 bases. The junction had 5 bases not matched to a gene; V was cut back by 4 bases and J by 1 base. The CDR3 is 15 amino acids. CDR1 MDHEN and CDR2 SYDVKM come from the germline V gene.